This T cell receptor (beta chain) was recovered during a study of T cell changes during pregnancy in multiple sclerosis. Profiling relied on immunoSEQ multiplex PCR, and the TCRdb table lists in-frame clones only, not all of them. The sample has around 57,000 clones, 89% seen once; the top ten hold about 2.7%. Germline V gene lookup returns CDR1 SGHTA and CDR2 FQGNSA. V lost 1 base, J lost 0 bases, and 4 bases stayed unmatched. CDR3 size: 16 residues. The chain is built from TRBV7-2 and TRBJ1-1; 8 bases align to TRBD1. Source: peripheral blood, taken in the first trimester of pregnancy. This receptor was obtained from a female donor with multiple sclerosis, enrolled in a pregnancy study. In nucleotides, the CDR3 is TGTGCCAGCAGCTTAGTCCGGACAGGGTTGAACACTGAAGCTTTCTTT. Residues: CASSLVRTGLNTEAFF.